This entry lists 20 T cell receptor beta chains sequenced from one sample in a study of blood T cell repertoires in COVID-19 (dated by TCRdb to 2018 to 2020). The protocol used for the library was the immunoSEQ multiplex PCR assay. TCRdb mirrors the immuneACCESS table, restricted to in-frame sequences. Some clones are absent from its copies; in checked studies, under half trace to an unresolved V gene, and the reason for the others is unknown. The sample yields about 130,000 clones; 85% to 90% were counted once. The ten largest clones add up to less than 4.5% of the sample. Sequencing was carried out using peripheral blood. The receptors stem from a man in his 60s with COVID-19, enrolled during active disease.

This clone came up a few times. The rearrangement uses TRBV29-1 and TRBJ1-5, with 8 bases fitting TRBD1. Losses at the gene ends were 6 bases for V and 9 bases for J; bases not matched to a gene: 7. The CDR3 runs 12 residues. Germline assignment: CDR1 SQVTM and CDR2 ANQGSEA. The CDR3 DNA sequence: TGCAGCGTCTCTGACAGGGGCGGGCCCCAGCATTTT. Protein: CSVSDRGGPQHF.

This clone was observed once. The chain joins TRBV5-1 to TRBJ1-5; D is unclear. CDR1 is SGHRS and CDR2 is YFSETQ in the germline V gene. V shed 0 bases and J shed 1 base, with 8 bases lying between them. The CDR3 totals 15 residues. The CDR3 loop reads CASSLGAPSNQPQHF. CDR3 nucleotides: TGCGCCAGCAGCTTGGGGGCACCCAGCAATCAGCCCCAGCATTTT.

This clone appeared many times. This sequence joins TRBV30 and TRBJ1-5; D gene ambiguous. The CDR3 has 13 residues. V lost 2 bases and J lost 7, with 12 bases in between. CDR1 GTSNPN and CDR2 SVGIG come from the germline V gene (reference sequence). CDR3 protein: CAWSMQREQPQHF. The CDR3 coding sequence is TGTGCCTGGAGTATGCAGAGGGAACAGCCCCAGCATTTT.

The CDR3 region has the DNA TGTGCCAGCAGCTCTATAGGGGGCCCGGACGAGCAGTACTTC. It encodes CASSSIGGPDEQYF. V and J are TRBV11-2 and TRBJ2-7; 7 positions match TRBD1. The CDR3 is 14 residues long. Per the germline V gene, CDR1 is SGHAT and CDR2 is FQNNGV. J lost 5 bases, V lost 4 bases, and 8 bases had no gene match. The full variable domain, in which reference TRBV11-2 and TRBJ2-7 provide the parts outside the CDR3, is EAGVAQSPRYKIIEKRQSVAFWCNPISGHATLYWYQQILGQGPKLLIQFQNNGVVDDSQLPKDRFSAERLKGVDSTLKIQPAKLEDSAVYLCASSSIGGPDEQYFGPGTRLTVT.

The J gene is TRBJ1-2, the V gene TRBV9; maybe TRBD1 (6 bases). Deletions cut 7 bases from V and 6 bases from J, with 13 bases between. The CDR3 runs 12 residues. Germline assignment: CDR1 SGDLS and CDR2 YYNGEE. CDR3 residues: CASFKQGDGYTF. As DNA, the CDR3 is TGTGCCAGCTTCAAACAGGGAGATGGCTACACCTTC.

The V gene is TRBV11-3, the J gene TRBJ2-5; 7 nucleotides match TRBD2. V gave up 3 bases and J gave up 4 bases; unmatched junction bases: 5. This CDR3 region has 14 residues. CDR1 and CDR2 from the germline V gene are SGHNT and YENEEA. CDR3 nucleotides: TGTGCCAGCAGCTTGGGGGGGGTCCCAGAGACCCAGTACTTC. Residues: CASSLGGVPETQYF.

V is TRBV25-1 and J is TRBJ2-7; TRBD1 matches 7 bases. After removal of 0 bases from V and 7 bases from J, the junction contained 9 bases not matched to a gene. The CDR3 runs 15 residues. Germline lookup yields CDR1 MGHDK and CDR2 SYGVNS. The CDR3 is CASSEYRGPLGEQYF. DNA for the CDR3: TGTGCCAGCAGTGAATATAGGGGGCCCCTCGGTGAGCAGTACTTC.

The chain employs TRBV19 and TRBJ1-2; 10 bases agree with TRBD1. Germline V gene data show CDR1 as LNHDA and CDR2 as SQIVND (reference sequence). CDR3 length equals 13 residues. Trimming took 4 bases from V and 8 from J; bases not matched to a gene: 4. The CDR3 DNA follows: TGTGCCAGTAGTACGACAGGGGGCAGGGGCTACACCTTC. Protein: CASSTTGGRGYTF.

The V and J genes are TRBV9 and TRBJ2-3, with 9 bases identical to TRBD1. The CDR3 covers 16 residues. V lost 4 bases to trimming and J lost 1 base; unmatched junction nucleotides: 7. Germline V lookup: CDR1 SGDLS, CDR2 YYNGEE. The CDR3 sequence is CASSPPGQGGTDTQYF. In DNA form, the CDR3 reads TGTGCCAGCAGCCCGCCGGGACAGGGCGGCACAGATACGCAGTATTTT.

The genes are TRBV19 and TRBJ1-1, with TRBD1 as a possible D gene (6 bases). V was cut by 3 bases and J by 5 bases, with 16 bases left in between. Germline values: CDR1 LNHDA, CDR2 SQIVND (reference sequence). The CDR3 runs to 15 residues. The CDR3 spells CASSIAGARGTEAFF. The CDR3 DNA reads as TGTGCCAGTAGTATCGCGGGGGCCCGGGGTACTGAAGCTTTCTTT.

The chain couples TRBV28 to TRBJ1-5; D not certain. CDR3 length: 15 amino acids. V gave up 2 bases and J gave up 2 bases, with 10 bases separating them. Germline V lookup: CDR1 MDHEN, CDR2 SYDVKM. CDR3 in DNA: TGTGCCAGCAGTTTAGATGGCGCGGGCAATCAGCCCCAGCATTTT. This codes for CASSLDGAGNQPQHF.

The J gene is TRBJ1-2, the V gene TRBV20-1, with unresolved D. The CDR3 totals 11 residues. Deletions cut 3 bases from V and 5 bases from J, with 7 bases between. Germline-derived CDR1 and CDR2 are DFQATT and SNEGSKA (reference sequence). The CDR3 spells CSASPMYGYTF. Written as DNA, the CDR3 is TGCAGTGCTAGTCCAATGTATGGCTACACCTTC.

In nucleotides, the CDR3 is TGTGCCAGCAGCCCAGCCGGGACTGGGGCATACGAGCAGTACTTC. This codes for CASSPAGTGAYEQYF. This chain connects TRBV3-1 (or the pseudogene TRBV3-2) to TRBJ2-7, with D possibly matching TRBD2 (6 bases). V was pared by 4 bases and J by 4 bases, with 17 bases between. The CDR3 contains 15 residues. From germline, CDR1 is LGHDT and CDR2 YNNKEL (reference sequence).

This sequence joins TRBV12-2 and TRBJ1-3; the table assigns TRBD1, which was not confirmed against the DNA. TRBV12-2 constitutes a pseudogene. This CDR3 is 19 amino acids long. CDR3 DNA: TGTGCAAGTCGCTTGTGCTCTACAGGTAAAAAGAGCTCTGGAAACACCATATATTTT. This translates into CASRLCSTGKKSSGNTIYF.

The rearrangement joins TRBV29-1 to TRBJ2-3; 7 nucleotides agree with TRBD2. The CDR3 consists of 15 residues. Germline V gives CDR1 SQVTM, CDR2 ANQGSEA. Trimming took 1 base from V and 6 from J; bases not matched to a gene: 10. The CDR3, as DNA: TGCAGCGTTGAAGCGACCGGGACTACCACTGATACGCAGTATTTT. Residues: CSVEATGTTTDTQYF.

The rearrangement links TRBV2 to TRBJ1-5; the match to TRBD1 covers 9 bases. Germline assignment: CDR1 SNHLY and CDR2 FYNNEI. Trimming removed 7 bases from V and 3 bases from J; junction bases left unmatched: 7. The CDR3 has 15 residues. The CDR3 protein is CASTTTGGLNQPQHF. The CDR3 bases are TGTGCCAGCACCACAACAGGGGGCCTCAATCAGCCCCAGCATTTT.

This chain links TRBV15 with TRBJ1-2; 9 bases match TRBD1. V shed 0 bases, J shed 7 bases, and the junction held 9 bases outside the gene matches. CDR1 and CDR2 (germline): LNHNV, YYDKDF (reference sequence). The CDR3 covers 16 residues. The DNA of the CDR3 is TGTGCCACCAGCAGAGATGGTCGGAGGACAGGGGTTGGCTACACCTTC. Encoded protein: CATSRDGRRTGVGYTF.

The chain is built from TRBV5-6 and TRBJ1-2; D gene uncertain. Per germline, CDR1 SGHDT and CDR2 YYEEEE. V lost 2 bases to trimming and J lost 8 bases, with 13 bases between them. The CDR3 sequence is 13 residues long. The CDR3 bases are TGTGCCAGCAGCTTATGGAGGGTGGAAGGCTACACCTTC. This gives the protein CASSLWRVEGYTF. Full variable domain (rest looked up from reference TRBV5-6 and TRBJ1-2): DAGVTQSPTHLIKTRGQQVTLRCSPKSGHDTVSWYQQALGQGPQFIFQYYEEEERQRGNFPDRFSGHQFPNYSSELNVNALLLGDSALYLCASSLWRVEGYTFGSGTRLTVV.

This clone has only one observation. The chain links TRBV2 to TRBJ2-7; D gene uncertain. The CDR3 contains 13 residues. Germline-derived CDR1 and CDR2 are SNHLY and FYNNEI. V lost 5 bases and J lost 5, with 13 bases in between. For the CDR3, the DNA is TGTGCCAGCAGTAGAGCACGCCCCGACGAGCAGTACTTC. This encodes CASSRARPDEQYF.

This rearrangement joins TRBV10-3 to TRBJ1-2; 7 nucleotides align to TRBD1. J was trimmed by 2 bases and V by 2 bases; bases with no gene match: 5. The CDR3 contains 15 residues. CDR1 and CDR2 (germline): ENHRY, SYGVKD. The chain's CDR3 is CAISEHRGGNYGYTF. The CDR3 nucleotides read TGTGCCATCAGTGAGCACAGGGGTGGAAACTATGGCTACACCTTC.